Listed below are T cell receptor beta chains from one sample, sequenced in a study of T cell repertoires in cytomegalovirus infection. These receptors' antigens are unknown. MiXCR was run by TCRdb on the reads, yielding one entry per CDR3 protein. This sample yields 400,000 to 600,000 distinct CDR3 sequences, of which approximately 42% are seen a single time; 40% to 50% belongs to the top ten. This material consisted of cultured PBMCs, taken from culture after CMV antigen stimulation. The receptors here all came from a human donor in good health (CMV status not recorded). Some clones in this sample may be carry-over from other donors' samples. The CDR3 runs from the conserved cysteine through the conserved F or W. D genes are given only for firm matches. Where a row states a size, it is once, few, many or the class of an expanded clone; other rows omit it.

clone_size	d_call	v_call	j_call	cdr3_aa	cdr3_nt
NA	TRBD1	TRBV12-3/TRBV12-4	TRBJ1-5	CASSGTASNQPQHF	TGTGCCAGCAGCGGGACAGCTAGCAATCAGCCCCAGCATTTT
NA	TRBD1	TRBV4-1	TRBJ1-1	CASSTRDRTNTEAFF	TGCGCCAGCAGCACACGGGACAGGACGAACACTGAAGCTTTCTTT
few	NA	TRBV7-9	TRBJ2-1	CASNRKDTSWGYNEQFF	TGTGCCAGCAATAGGAAGGACACTTCATGGGGATACAATGAGCAGTTCTTC
NA	TRBD2	TRBV20-1	TRBJ2-5	CSAATTTSAETQYF	TGCAGTGCTGCAACCACGACTAGCGCCGAGACCCAGTACTTC
NA	TRBD2	TRBV20-1	TRBJ2-5	CSARVREVGLGGTQYF	TGCAGTGCTAGAGTACGGGAGGTCGGACTAGGTGGGACCCAGTACTTC
NA	TRBD2	TRBV7-9	TRBJ2-1	CASSLRWTSGNEQFF	TGTGCCAGCAGCCTTCGATGGACTAGCGGCAATGAGCAGTTCTTC
NA	NA	TRBV27	TRBJ2-3	CASSGPTEATRADTQYF	TGTGCCAGCAGTGGGCCAACGGAGGCCACCCGGGCAGATACGCAGTATTTT
few	TRBD1	TRBV12-5	TRBJ2-1	CASGASLGQGLGNEQFF	TGTGCTAGTGGCGCCTCTTTGGGACAGGGTCTGGGTAATGAGCAGTTCTTC
few	TRBD1	TRBV7-9	TRBJ2-5	CASSLDRGYETQYF	TGTGCCAGCAGCCTAGACAGGGGGTATGAGACCCAGTACTTC
few	NA	TRBV12-3/TRBV12-4	TRBJ1-2	CASSSGRNYGYTF	TGTGCCAGCAGTTCGGGACGGAACTATGGCTACACCTTC
few	NA	TRBV20-1	TRBJ1-3	CSARDDRSSGNTIYF	TGCAGTGCTAGAGATGACAGGTCCTCTGGAAACACCATATATTTT
once	TRBD2	TRBV11-2	TRBJ2-5	CASSLDWISGSETQYF	TGTGCCAGCAGCTTAGATTGGATTAGCGGGAGTGAGACCCAGTACTTC
NA	TRBD1	TRBV18	TRBJ2-7	CASSLNGQGSEQYF	TGTGCCAGCTCACTAAATGGACAGGGAAGCGAGCAGTACTTC
NA	TRBD1	TRBV7-8	TRBJ2-7	CASSSDRDSHYEQYF	TGTGCCAGCAGCTCTGACAGGGACAGTCACTACGAGCAGTACTTC
NA	TRBD1	TRBV12-3/TRBV12-4	TRBJ1-5	CASSWDSSTSQPQHF	TGTGCCAGCAGTTGGGACAGCTCAACCAGTCAGCCCCAGCATTTT
NA	TRBD2	TRBV6-5	TRBJ2-7	CASRNGAGGAYF	TGTGCCAGCAGGAACGGAGCGGGAGGGGCGTACTTC
NA	TRBD2	TRBV6-1	TRBJ2-7	CASSFSGEAYEQYF	TGTGCCAGCAGCTTTAGCGGGGAAGCCTACGAGCAGTACTTC
NA	TRBD2	TRBV7-9	TRBJ2-7	CASSFIPLAGDTSSYEQYF	TGTGCCAGCAGCTTTATCCCCCTAGCGGGGGACACCAGCTCCTACGAGCAGTACTTC
NA	NA	TRBV6-1	TRBJ1-1	CASKLASMNTEAFF	TGTGCCAGCAAATTAGCGTCTATGAACACTGAAGCTTTCTTT
NA	TRBD2	TRBV7-2	TRBJ2-1	CASSLKAGGANEQFF	TGTGCCAGCAGCTTAAAAGCGGGAGGGGCCAATGAGCAGTTCTTC
NA	TRBD2	TRBV4-1	TRBJ2-3	CASSTASGGSRTDTQYF	TGTGCCAGCAGCACAGCAAGCGGGGGGTCCCGCACAGATACGCAGTATTTT
many	NA	TRBV7-8	TRBJ2-1	CASTPSGWGSSYNEQFF	TGTGCCAGCACTCCAAGTGGTTGGGGCTCCTCCTACAATGAGCAGTTCTTC
NA	NA	TRBV12-3/TRBV12-4	TRBJ2-3	CASSFRGSTDTQYF	TGTGCCAGCAGTTTTAGGGGGTCTACAGATACGCAGTATTTT
NA	NA	TRBV7-2	TRBJ1-5	CASSKTATDSNQPQHF	TGTGCCAGCAGCAAGACAGCCACCGATAGCAATCAGCCCCAGCATTTT
few	NA	TRBV7-8	TRBJ2-1	CASSFRDPTSSEQFF	TGTGCCAGCAGCTTTCGGGACCCTACTAGTAGTGAGCAGTTCTTC
many	NA	TRBV12-3/TRBV12-4	TRBJ2-2	CASSFPGELFF	TGTGCCAGCAGCTTCCCCGGGGAGCTGTTTTTT
NA	TRBD2	TRBV30	TRBJ2-1	CAWSVRPLGGGFF	TGTGCCTGGAGTGTACGGCCCCTCGGGGGGGGGTTCTTC
NA	NA	TRBV6-5	TRBJ2-1	CASSYDGGPYNEQFF	TGTGCCAGCAGTTATGACGGCGGGCCCTACAATGAGCAGTTCTTC
NA	NA	TRBV11-2	TRBJ1-2	CASSLGQGSLYGYTF	TGTGCCAGCAGCTTAGGGCAGGGGTCCCTCTATGGCTACACCTTC
NA	NA	TRBV7-8	TRBJ2-1	CASSPKRWGFNEQFF	TGTGCCAGCAGCCCAAAGCGGTGGGGTTTCAATGAGCAGTTCTTC